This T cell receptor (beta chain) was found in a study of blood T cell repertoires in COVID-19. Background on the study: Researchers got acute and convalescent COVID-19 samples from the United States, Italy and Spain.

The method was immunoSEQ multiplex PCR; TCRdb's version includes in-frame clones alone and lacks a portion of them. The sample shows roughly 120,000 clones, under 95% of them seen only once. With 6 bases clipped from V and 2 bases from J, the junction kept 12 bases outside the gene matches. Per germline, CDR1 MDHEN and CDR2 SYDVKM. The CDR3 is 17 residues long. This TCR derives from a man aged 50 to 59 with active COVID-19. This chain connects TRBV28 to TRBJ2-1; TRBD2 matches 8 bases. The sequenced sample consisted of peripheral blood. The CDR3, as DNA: TGTGCCAGCAGCCCCTCTCAAGCGGGGGCTCCCTACAATGAGCAGTTCTTC. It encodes CASSPSQAGAPYNEQFF.